This entry lists 14 T cell receptor beta chains sequenced from one sample in a study of blood T cell repertoires in COVID-19. Data came from immunoSEQ multiplex PCR; TCRdb stores just in-frame clones and leaves some out. The repertoire includes roughly 220,000 clones, around 86% of them detected once, and 7.5% to 9.5% sits in the top ten. The sample consisted of peripheral blood. These receptors were obtained from a woman older than 75 with COVID-19, enrolled during active disease.

The CDR3 nucleotides read TGTGCCAGCACCCAACTAGCGGGGTACAATGAGCAGTTCTTC. Amino acid sequence: CASTQLAGYNEQFF. This chain connects TRBV6-5 to TRBJ2-1; TRBD2 matches 10 bases. Germline V gives CDR1 MNHEY, CDR2 SVGAGI. The CDR3 has 14 amino acids. Trimming took 7 bases from V and 4 from J; bases not matched to a gene: 4.

This chain uses TRBV27 with TRBJ2-2; no clear D. This CDR3 has 15 amino acids. Germline V gives CDR1 MNHEY, CDR2 SMNVEV (reference sequence). V was pared by 4 bases and J by 6 bases, with 15 bases between. The CDR3 DNA reads TGTGCCAGCAGTTCCGCAACAGTGGTCGCCGGGGAGCTGTTTTTT. Amino acid sequence: CASSSATVVAGELFF.

This chain uses TRBV11-3 with TRBJ2-2, with TRBD1 identical over 12 bases. Trimming took 5 bases from V and 3 from J; bases not matched to a gene: 4. Germline assignment: CDR1 SGHNT and CDR2 YENEEA. This CDR3 is 16 amino acids long. CDR3 coding DNA: TGTGCCAGCAGCACCGGGACAGGGGGCTACACCGGGGAGCTGTTTTTT. Translation: CASSTGTGGYTGELFF.

The chain uses TRBV11-2 and TRBJ1-4; tentative D call: TRBD1 (5 bases). Trimming removed 5 bases from V and 4 bases from J, with 11 bases in between. The CDR3 extends over 14 amino acids. Per germline, CDR1 SGHAT and CDR2 FQNNGV. CDR3 bases: TGTGCCAGCAGCCGGGGGAAGGGTAATGAAAAACTGTTTTTT. Encoded protein: CASSRGKGNEKLFF.

The CDR3 region is CASSLASGGGRGELFF. CDR3 coding DNA: TGTGCCAGCAGCTTGGCTAGCGGGGGGGGCAGAGGGGAGCTGTTTTTT. The chain couples TRBV5-4 to TRBJ2-2; 12 nucleotides agree with TRBD2. CDR1 and CDR2 from the germline V gene are SGHNT and YYREEE (reference sequence). With V trimmed by 0 bases and J by 8 bases, 5 bases remained unmatched. The CDR3 extends over 16 amino acids.

Only a few counts were recorded for this clone. The chain links TRBV5-4 to TRBJ1-1, with TRBD1 matching over 7 bases. Germline CDR1 reads SGHNT; CDR2 reads YYREEE (reference sequence). Trimming at V came to 4 bases and at J to 6 bases, leaving 9 bases not matched to a gene. This CDR3 has 14 residues. The CDR3 DNA reads TGTGCCAGCAGCGATATAACAGGGGACGCTGAAGCTTTCTTT. This translates into CASSDITGDAEAFF.

In its sample, this clone was seen once. The V gene is TRBV24-1, the J gene TRBJ2-1, with D perhaps TRBD2 (6 bases). Trimming stripped 3 bases from V and 7 bases from J, with 12 bases between. Germline V gives CDR1 KGHDR, CDR2 SFDVKD. This CDR3 is 14 amino acids long. DNA of the CDR3: TGTGCCACCAGTGATGGCGGGACGGGGAATGAGCAGTTCTTC. Translation gives CATSDGGTGNEQFF.

The rearrangement links TRBV2 to TRBJ1-5; TRBD1 agrees at 8 bases. This CDR3 spans 15 amino acids. Germline CDR1 reads SNHLY; CDR2 reads FYNNEI. V shed 8 bases, J shed 4 bases, and the junction held 10 bases outside the gene matches. The CDR3 DNA follows: TGTGCCAGCGCAGGACAGGGAGGGGAAAATCAGCCCCAGCATTTT. This codes for CASAGQGGENQPQHF.

J is TRBJ1-6 and V is TRBV19; 10 bases are a match to TRBD1. Germline-derived CDR1 and CDR2 are LNHDA and SQIVND (reference sequence). The trim removed 7 bases at V and 11 bases at J, leaving 14 bases unmatched. The CDR3 sequence is 16 residues long. CDR3 coding DNA: TGTGCCAGTACCCTAAGAGGGACAGGGGAGAGGACACCCCTCCACTTT. Translated: CASTLRGTGERTPLHF.

This chain joins TRBV29-1 and TRBJ1-2; D is unclear. The ends were cut back, 3 bases at V and 5 bases at J, with 7 bases in the middle. Germline CDR1 reads SQVTM; CDR2 reads ANQGSEA. The CDR3 contains 11 residues. CDR3 amino acids: CSVDRGYGYTF. CDR3 bases: TGCAGCGTTGATAGAGGATATGGCTACACCTTC.

The chain uses TRBV27 and TRBJ1-6; the match to TRBD1 covers 8 bases. The CDR3 contains 13 residues. Germline V gene sequence: CDR1 MNHEY, CDR2 SMNVEV (reference sequence). V was pared by 3 bases and J by 10 bases, with 2 bases of the junction left unmatched. The CDR3: CASSLDRVSPLHF. In DNA form, the CDR3 reads TGTGCCAGCAGTTTGGACAGGGTCTCACCCCTCCACTTT.

The chain joins TRBV6-6 to TRBJ1-3; possible D gene TRBD1, 5 bases. Germline CDR1 MNHNY, CDR2 SVGAGI (reference sequence). The CDR3 consists of 15 residues. V was shortened by 5 bases and J by 3 bases, with 14 bases between the two germline ends. This chain's CDR3 is CASSPGGSGGNTIYF. The CDR3 nucleotides read TGTGCCAGCAGTCCGGGGGGAAGCGGTGGAAACACCATATATTTT.

The V gene is TRBV19, the J gene TRBJ1-5; perhaps TRBD1 as D (6 bases). Germline-derived CDR1 and CDR2 are LNHDA and SQIVND (reference sequence). The CDR3 runs to 16 residues. V lost 5 bases and J lost 1, with 15 bases in between. The CDR3 DNA follows: TGTGCCAGTAGTGTAACGGACAGAACCAGCAATCAGCCCCAGCATTTT. Translated, it gives CASSVTDRTSNQPQHF.

The chain has TRBV3-1 (or the pseudogene TRBV3-2) and TRBJ1-2; no firm D call. This CDR3 is 12 amino acids long. V was trimmed by 2 bases and J by 8 bases, leaving 9 bases between them. From germline, CDR1 is LGHDT and CDR2 YNNKEL (reference sequence). CDR3 coding DNA: TGTGCCAGCAGCCAAACGAGTAACGGCTACACCTTC. As protein: CASSQTSNGYTF.